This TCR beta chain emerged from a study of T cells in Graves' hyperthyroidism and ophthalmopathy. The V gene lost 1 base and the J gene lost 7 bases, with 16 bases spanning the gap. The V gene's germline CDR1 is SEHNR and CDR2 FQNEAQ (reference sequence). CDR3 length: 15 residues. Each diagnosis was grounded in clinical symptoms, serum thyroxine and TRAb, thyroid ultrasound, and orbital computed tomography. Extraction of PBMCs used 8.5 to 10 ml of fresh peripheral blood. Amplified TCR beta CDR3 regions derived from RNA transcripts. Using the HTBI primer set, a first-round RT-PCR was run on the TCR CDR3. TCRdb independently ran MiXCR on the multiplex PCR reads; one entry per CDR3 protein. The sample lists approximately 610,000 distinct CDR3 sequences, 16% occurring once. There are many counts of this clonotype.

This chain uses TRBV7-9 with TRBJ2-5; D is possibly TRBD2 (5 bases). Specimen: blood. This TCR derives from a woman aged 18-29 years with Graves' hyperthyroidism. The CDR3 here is CASSLGGDPVRTQYF. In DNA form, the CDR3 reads TGTGCCAGCAGCTTAGGGGGAGACCCCGTCAGGACCCAGTACTTC.